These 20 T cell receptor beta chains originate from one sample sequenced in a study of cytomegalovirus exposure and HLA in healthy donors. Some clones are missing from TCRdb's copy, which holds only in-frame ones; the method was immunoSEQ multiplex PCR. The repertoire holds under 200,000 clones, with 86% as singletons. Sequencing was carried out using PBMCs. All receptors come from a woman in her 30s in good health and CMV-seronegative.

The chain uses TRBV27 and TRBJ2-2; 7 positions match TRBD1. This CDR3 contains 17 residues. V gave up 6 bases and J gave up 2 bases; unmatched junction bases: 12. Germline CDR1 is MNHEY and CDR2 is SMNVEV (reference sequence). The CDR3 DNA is TGTGCCAGCAGCTTAACAGGGACAGAGCTTAACACCGGGGAGCTGTTTTTT. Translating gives CASSLTGTELNTGELFF.

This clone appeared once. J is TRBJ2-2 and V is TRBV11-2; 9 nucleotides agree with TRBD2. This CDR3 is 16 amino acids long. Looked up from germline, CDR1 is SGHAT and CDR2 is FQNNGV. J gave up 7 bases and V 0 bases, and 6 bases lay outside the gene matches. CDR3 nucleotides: TGTGCCAGCAGCTTAGACATAGCGGGAGCTAACGGGGAGCTGTTTTTT. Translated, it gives CASSLDIAGANGELFF.

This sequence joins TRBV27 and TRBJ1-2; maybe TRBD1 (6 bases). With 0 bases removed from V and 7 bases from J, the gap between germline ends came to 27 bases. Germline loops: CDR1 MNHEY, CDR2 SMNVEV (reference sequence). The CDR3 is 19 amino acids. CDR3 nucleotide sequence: TGTGCCAGCAGTTTATCCCTTATCCCCACAGGGACCTTGAGCGGTGGCTACACCTTC. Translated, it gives CASSLSLIPTGTLSGGYTF.

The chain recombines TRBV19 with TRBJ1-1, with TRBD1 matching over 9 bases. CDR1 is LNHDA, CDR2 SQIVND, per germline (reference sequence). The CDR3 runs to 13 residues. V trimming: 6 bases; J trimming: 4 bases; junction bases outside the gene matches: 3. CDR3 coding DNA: TGTGCCAGTAGACAGGGGGCCGCCACTGAAGCTTTCTTT. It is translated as CASRQGAATEAFF. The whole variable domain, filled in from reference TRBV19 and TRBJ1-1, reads DGGITQSPKYLFRKEGQNVTLSCEQNLNHDAMYWYRQDPGQGLRLIYYSQIVNDFQKGDIAEGYSVSREKKESFPLTVTSAQKNPTAFYLCASRQGAATEAFFGQGTRLTVV.

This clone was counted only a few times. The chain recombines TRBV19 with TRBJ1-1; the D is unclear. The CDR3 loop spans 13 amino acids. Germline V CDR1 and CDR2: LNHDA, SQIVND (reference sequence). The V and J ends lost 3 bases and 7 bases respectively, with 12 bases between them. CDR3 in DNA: TGTGCCAGTAGTATCCGAGGCACTGGTGAAGCTTTCTTT. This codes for CASSIRGTGEAFF.

The CDR3 loop is CASSLEATNTGELFF. In nucleotides, the CDR3 is TGCGCCAGCAGCTTGGAGGCAACGAACACCGGGGAGCTGTTTTTT. V is TRBV5-1 and J is TRBJ2-2; no clear D. Trimming pared 0 bases from V and 0 bases from J, leaving 6 bases between. The CDR3 covers 15 residues. CDR1 and CDR2 from the germline V gene are SGHRS and YFSETQ.

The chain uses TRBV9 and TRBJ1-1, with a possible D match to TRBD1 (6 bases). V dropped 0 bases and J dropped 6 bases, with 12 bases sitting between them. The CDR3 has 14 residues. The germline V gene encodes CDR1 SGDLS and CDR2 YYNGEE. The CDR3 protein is CASSVGGGLAEAFF. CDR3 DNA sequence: TGTGCCAGCAGCGTAGGAGGGGGGCTGGCTGAAGCTTTCTTT.

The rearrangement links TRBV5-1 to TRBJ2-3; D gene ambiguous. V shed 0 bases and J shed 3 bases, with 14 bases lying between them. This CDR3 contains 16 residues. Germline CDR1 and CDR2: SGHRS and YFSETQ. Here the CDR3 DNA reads TGCGCCAGCAGCTTGGGTTCACACAGTGGTACAGATACGCAGTATTTT. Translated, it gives CASSLGSHSGTDTQYF.

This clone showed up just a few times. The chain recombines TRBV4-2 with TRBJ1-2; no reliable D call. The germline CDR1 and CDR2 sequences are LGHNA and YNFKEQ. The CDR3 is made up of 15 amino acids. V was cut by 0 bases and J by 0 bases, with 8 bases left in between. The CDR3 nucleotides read TGTGCCAGCAGCCAAGATGCACGAGCTAACTATGGCTACACCTTC. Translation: CASSQDARANYGYTF.

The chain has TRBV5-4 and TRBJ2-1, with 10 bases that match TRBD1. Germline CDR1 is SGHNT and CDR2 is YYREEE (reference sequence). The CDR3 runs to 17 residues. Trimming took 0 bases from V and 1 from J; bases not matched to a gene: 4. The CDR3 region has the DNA TGTGCCAGCAGCTTGGGAGGACAGGGGGGATCCTACAATGAGCAGTTCTTC. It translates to CASSLGGQGGSYNEQFF.

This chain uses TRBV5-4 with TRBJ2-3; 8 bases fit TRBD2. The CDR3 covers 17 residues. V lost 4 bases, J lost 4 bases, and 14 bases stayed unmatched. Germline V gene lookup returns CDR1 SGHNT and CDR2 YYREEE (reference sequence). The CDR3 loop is CASSGGGSGSLADTQYF. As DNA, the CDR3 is TGTGCCAGCAGCGGTGGGGGGAGCGGGAGTTTAGCAGATACGCAGTATTTT.

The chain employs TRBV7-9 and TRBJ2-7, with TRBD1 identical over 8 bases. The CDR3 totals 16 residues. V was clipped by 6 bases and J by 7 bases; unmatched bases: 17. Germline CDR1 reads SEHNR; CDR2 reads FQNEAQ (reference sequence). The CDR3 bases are TGTGCCAGCAGTCAAACAGGGTCCGGGACAGGTGGTGAGCAGTACTTC. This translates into CASSQTGSGTGGEQYF. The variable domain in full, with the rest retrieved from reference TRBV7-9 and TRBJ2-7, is DTGVSQNPRHKITKRGQNVTFRCDPISEHNRLYWYRQTLGQGPEFLTYFQNEAQLEKSRLLSDRFSAERPKGSFSTLEIQRTEQGDSAMYLCASSQTGSGTGGEQYFGPGTRLTVT.

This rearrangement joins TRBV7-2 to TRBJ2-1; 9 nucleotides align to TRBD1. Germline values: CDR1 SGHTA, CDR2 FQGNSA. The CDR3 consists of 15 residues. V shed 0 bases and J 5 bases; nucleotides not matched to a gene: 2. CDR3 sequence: CASSLAGQGHNEQFF. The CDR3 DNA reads TGTGCCAGCAGCTTAGCGGGACAGGGCCACAATGAGCAGTTCTTC.

The CDR3 bases are TGTGCCACCACCGGGACAGGGAACACCGGGGAGCTGTTTTTT. It translates to CATTGTGNTGELFF. V is TRBV28 and J is TRBJ2-2; the match to TRBD1 covers 8 bases. Germline CDR1 MDHEN, CDR2 SYDVKM. With 10 bases clipped from V and 1 base from J, the junction kept 5 bases outside the gene matches. CDR3 size: 14 residues.

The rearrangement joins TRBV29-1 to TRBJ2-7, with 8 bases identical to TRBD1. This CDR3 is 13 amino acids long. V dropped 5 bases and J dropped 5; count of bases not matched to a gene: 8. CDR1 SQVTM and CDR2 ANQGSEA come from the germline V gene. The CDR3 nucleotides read TGCAGCGTTACCCGGACAGGGAGGAACGAGCAGTACTTC. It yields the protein CSVTRTGRNEQYF.

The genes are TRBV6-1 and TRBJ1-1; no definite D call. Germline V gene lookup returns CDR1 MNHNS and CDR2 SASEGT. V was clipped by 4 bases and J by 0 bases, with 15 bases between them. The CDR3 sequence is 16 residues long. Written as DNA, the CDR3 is TGTGCCAGCAGTGCCATCGGAGCGAGCCTGAACACTGAAGCTTTCTTT. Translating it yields CASSAIGASLNTEAFF.

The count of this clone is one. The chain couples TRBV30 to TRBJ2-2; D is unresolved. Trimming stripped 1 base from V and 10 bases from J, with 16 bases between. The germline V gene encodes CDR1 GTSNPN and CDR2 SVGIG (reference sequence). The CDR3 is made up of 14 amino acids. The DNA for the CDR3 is TGTGCCTGGAGTGCTAAGGGAATGGAAGAGGAGCTGTTTTTT. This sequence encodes CAWSAKGMEEELFF. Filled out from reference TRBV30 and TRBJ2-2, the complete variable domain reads SQTIHQWPATLVQPVGSPLSLECTVEGTSNPNLYWYRQAAGRGLQLLFYSVGIGQISSEVPQNLSASRPQDRQFILSSKKLLLSDSGFYLCAWSAKGMEEELFFGEGSRLTVL.

The CDR3 protein is CASSVDRGHTGELFF. The CDR3 DNA follows: TGTGCCAGCAGTGTAGACAGGGGGCACACCGGGGAGCTGTTTTTT. The V gene is TRBV6-1, the J gene TRBJ2-2; 10 bases match TRBD1. The CDR3 has 15 amino acids. From germline, CDR1 is MNHNS and CDR2 SASEGT. V lost 4 bases to trimming and J lost 3 bases; unmatched junction nucleotides: 2.

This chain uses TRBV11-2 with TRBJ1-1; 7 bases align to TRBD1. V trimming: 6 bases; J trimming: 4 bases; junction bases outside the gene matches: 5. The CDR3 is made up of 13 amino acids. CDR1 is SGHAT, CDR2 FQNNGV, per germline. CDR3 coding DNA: TGTGCCAGCAGTCAGGGGGATGGCACTGAAGCTTTCTTT. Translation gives CASSQGDGTEAFF.

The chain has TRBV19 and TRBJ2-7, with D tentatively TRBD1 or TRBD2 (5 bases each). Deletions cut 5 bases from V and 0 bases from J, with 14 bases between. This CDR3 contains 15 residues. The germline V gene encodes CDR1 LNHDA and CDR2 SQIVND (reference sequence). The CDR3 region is CASSARDRSSYEQYF. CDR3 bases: TGTGCCAGTAGTGCCCGGGACCGGAGCTCCTACGAGCAGTACTTC.